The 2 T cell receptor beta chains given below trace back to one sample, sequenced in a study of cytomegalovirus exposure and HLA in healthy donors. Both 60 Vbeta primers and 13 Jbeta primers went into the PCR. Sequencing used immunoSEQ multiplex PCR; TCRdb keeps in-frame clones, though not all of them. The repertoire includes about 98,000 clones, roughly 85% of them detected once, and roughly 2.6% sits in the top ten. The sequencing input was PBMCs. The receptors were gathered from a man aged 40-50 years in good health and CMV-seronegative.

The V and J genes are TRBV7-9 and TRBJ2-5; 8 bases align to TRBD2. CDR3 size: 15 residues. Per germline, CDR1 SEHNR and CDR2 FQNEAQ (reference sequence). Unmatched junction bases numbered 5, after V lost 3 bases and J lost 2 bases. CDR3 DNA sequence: TGTGCCAGCAGCTTTACGGGGGGGACACAAGAGACCCAGTACTTC. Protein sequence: CASSFTGGTQETQYF.

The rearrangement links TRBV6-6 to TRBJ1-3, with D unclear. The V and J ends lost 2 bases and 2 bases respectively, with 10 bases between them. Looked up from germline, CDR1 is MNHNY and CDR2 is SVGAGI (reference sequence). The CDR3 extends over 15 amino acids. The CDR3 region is CASSYAGGAGNTIYF. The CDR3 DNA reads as TGTGCCAGCAGTTACGCCGGTGGTGCTGGAAACACCATATATTTT.